These 15 T cell receptor beta chains share one sample of origin, sequenced in a study of regulatory T cells in long-lasting Graves disease. Arm-PCR of CDR3 regions and iRepertoire HTBI primers were the basis on which TCR beta libraries were built. TCRdb passed the multiplex PCR reads through MiXCR, listing each CDR3 protein once. The top ten hold 15% to 20% of the sample, which has 390,000 or so distinct CDR3 sequences, around 11% seen once. Time point: newly diagnosed GD, antithyroid drugs for less than 3 months. The TCR library used RNA extracted from PBMCs. A further study also used this sample, focusing on T cells in Graves' hyperthyroidism and ophthalmopathy.

The source was peripheral blood mononuclear cells (PBMCs), collected at new diagnosis, from a patient treated with antithyroid drugs. The origin of the receptors is a young woman with Graves disease.

This clonotype was picked up many times. This chain joins TRBV7-3 and TRBJ2-1; D is uncertain. CDR1 and CDR2 from the germline V gene are SGHTA and FQGTGA. Deletions cut 4 bases from V and 6 bases from J, with 13 bases between. The CDR3 length is 14 residues. The CDR3 nucleotides are TGTGCCAGCAGCTCCCAAGGTGGTAGCAATGAGCAGTTCTTC. Translating it yields CASSSQGGSNEQFF.

The chain employs TRBV25-1 and TRBJ2-7; TRBD2 aligns across 8 bases. The CDR3 spans 15 residues. V lost 0 bases, J lost 7 bases, and 8 bases stayed unmatched. In germline, CDR1 is MGHDK, CDR2 SYGVNS. The CDR3 DNA sequence: TGTGCCAGCAGTGAATATGGGACTAGTCTTTGGGAGCAGTACTTC. It yields the protein CASSEYGTSLWEQYF.

The chain employs TRBV30 and TRBJ2-1, with D possibly being TRBD2 (5 bases). The J call may be in error: the DNA end matches TRBJ2-7 better. From germline, CDR1 is GTSNPN and CDR2 SVGIG (reference sequence). The CDR3 is 14 amino acids. CDR3 DNA sequence: TGTGCCTGGAGCCTTAAACTTGTTCGGGATGAGCAGTACTTC. Amino acid sequence: CAWSLKLVRDEQYF.

This clonotype was detected many times. The rearrangement joins TRBV6-9 to TRBJ2-7; D might be TRBD2 (6 bases). The CDR3 loop spans 13 amino acids. The V end was cut by 10 bases, the J end by 0 bases, with 13 bases between. Germline lookup yields CDR1 MNHGY and CDR2 SVAAGI. CDR3 nucleotides: TGTGCCATCCCTGGGGGGAGCTCCTACGAGCAGTACTTC. Its protein product is CAIPGGSSYEQYF.

This clonotype was seen repeatedly, ten times or more. The chain employs TRBV29-1 and TRBJ1-1; D call uncertain. CDR3 size: 13 residues. The germline gives CDR1 SQVTM, CDR2 ANQGSEA. Trimming pared 5 bases from V and 1 base from J, leaving 11 bases between. DNA for the CDR3: TGCAGCGTTAGGTATCCGGGGAACACTGAAGCTTTCTTT. Encoded protein: CSVRYPGNTEAFF. Full variable domain (missing parts from reference TRBV29-1 and TRBJ1-1): SAVISQKPSRDICQRGTSLTIQCQVDSQVTMMFWYRQQPGQSLTLIATANQGSEATYESGFVIDKFPISRPNLTFSTLTVSNMSPEDSSIYLCSVRYPGNTEAFFGQGTRLTVV.

This clonotype was counted ten times or more. The rearrangement uses TRBV4-3 and TRBJ1-2; D is ambiguous. V was shortened by 0 bases and J by 6 bases, with 14 bases between the two germline ends. The CDR3 contains 15 residues. Germline V gene lookup returns CDR1 LGHNA and CDR2 YSLEER. The CDR3 spells CASSQDPQDYDGYTF. The CDR3 DNA is TGCGCCAGCAGCCAAGACCCGCAAGATTACGATGGCTACACCTTC.

This clonotype was seen repeatedly, ten times or more. The V gene is TRBV3-1, the J gene TRBJ2-5; TRBD2 agrees at 12 bases. CDR3 length: 17 residues. V was pared by 0 bases and J by 3 bases, with 5 bases of the junction left unmatched. Germline V gene data show CDR1 as LGHDT and CDR2 as YNNKEL (reference sequence). CDR3 loop: CASSQDTSGGYKETQYF. CDR3 bases: TGTGCCAGCAGCCAAGATACTAGCGGGGGGTATAAAGAGACCCAGTACTTC.

This clonotype was picked up many times. This sequence joins TRBV6-1 and TRBJ1-1, with D uncertain. CDR1 is MNHNS, CDR2 SASEGT, per germline. The V end was cut by 8 bases, the J end by 1 base, with 11 bases between. CDR3 size: 13 residues. The DNA for the CDR3 is TGTGCCAGCGGAATCGGTGGGAACACTGAAGCTTTCTTT. It is translated as CASGIGGNTEAFF.

This clonotype was seen ten or more times. V is TRBV15 and J is TRBJ2-1; TRBD2 aligns across 8 bases. This CDR3 has 16 residues. V dropped 1 base and J dropped 7; count of bases not matched to a gene: 9. CDR1 is LNHNV and CDR2 is YYDKDF in the germline V gene (reference sequence). CDR3 sequence (DNA): TGTGCCACCAGCAGAGTTTACGGGAGGGGGGAAAATGAGCAGTTCTTC. Translating gives CATSRVYGRGENEQFF. Combining the CDR3 with reference TRBV15 and TRBJ2-1 gives the whole variable domain DAMVIQNPRYQVTQFGKPVTLSCSQTLNHNVMYWYQQKSSQAPKLLFHYYDKDFNNEADTPDNFQSRRPNTSFCFLDIRSPGLGDTAMYLCATSRVYGRGENEQFFGPGTRLTVL.

This clonotype has a handful of counts. The junction differs from germline at one of its ends, possibly a read error. This chain links TRBV6-2 or TRBV6-3 with TRBJ2-5; no clear D gene. The CDR3 runs to 14 residues. Germline loops: CDR1 MNHEY, CDR2 SVGEGT. Written as DNA, the CDR3 is TGTGCCGGCAGTTTCCGGCGTCCGGGCCAGACCCAGTACTTC. Protein: CAGSFRRPGQTQYF.

This clonotype showed up many times. The chain uses TRBV3-1 and TRBJ2-7; unclear D gene. V was trimmed by 5 bases and J by 5 bases, leaving 10 bases between them. Germline V CDR1 and CDR2: LGHDT, YNNKEL (reference sequence). The CDR3 totals 12 residues. The CDR3 DNA sequence: TGTGCCAGCAGCTCAAGCAGAAACGAGCAGTACGTC. Protein: CASSSSRNEQYV.

V and J are TRBV20-1 and TRBJ2-1, with TRBD2 matching over 10 bases. Germline V lookup: CDR1 DFQATT, CDR2 SNEGSKA (reference sequence). V dropped 0 bases and J dropped 11; count of bases not matched to a gene: 13. The CDR3 is made up of 16 amino acids. CDR3 sequence reads: CSARDGGWRLAGQQFF. CDR3 in DNA: TGCAGTGCTAGAGATGGGGGTTGGCGACTAGCGGGCCAGCAGTTCTTC.

There are many counts of this clonotype. The gene calls are TRBV6-5 and TRBJ1-2; 7 bases are shared with TRBD1. Germline CDR1 MNHEY, CDR2 SVGAGI. The CDR3 runs to 15 residues. The junction had 4 bases not matched to a gene; V was cut back by 2 bases and J by 1 base. CDR3 bases: TGTGCCAGCAGTTACCCCCGACAGGGTAACTATGGCTACACCTTC. Amino acids: CASSYPRQGNYGYTF.

This clonotype has just a few counts. The chain carries TRBV20-1 and TRBJ2-3; D is perhaps TRBD1 or TRBD2 (5 bases each). Between the trimmed V and J ends, which lost 5 bases and 3 bases, there was a span of 21 bases. The CDR3 contains 16 residues. CDR1 and CDR2 (germline): DFQATT, SNEGSKA (reference sequence). CDR3 loop: CSASWFGPGPTDTQYF. The DNA of the CDR3 is TGCAGTGCTTCTTGGTTCGGGCCGGGACCGACAGATACGCAGTATTTT.

This clonotype was picked up many times. The J gene is TRBJ2-1, the V gene TRBV12-3 or TRBV12-4; 13 bases agree with TRBD2. This CDR3 contains 17 residues. J was trimmed by 7 bases and V by 2 bases; bases with no gene match: 8. For the CDR3, the DNA is TGTGCCAGCAGTTTAAGGCGGACTAGCGGGGGAAGTAATGAGCAGTTCTTC. Amino acid sequence: CASSLRRTSGGSNEQFF.